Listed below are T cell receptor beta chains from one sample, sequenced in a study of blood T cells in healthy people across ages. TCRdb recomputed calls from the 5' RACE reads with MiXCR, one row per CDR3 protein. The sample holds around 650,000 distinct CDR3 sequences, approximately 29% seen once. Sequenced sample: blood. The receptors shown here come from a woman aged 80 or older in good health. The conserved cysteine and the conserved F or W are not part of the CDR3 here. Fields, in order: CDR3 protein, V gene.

ASSHTGSSGEQY | TRBV6-1
ASSHRFRAQH | TRBV3-1
ASSQLRADEQF | TRBV7-9
ASSLPRTGVYEQY | TRBV5-4
ASRLPSSYEQY | TRBV28
ASSFSSSETQY | TRBV7-7
ASSQERAGTVSDTQY | TRBV4-1
ASSEGETEAF | TRBV7-9
SVLTSGNTYEQY | TRBV29-1
SARADAGTGSVLT | TRBV20-1
ASIGGQGKYYEQY | TRBV28
ASTPGTEVDGYT | TRBV6-1
SALYGTYGYT | TRBV20-1
ASGSQQGAGYGYT | TRBV12-5
ASSFRQGQDTQY | TRBV12-3/TRBV12-4
ASSEARLAGGNEQF | TRBV6-1
ASSYGQSAYYEQY | TRBV7-3
ASSFDALSEQY | TRBV11-1
ASSLAVNGNNEQF | TRBV5-1
ASSPLASSYEQY | TRBV7-9
ASSPHLASTEAF | TRBV5-6
ASSNDRGSTEAF | TRBV6-6
SASFDGTNEKLF | TRBV20-1
ASSQDTQGAYGYT | TRBV4-2
ASSRQVSGANVLT | TRBV3-1
ASSEGMAGQTSEQF | TRBV6-1
ASSYNTAGSPYEQY | TRBV27
AWSGGVPSQY | TRBV30
SARVVSGAPYEQY | TRBV20-1
ASSPDGTGRQPQH | TRBV28
ATSDSGAGNEQY | TRBV24-1
SAKQGATNEKLF | TRBV20-1
ASSNEEAVSGANVLT | TRBV4-2
SARGTSGFTDTQY | TRBV20-1
AISGGSSYEQY | TRBV28
ASNQDGRRDAWVAGFTDTQY | TRBV14
ASSPFTSRQSPLH | TRBV18
ASSESSTYSYNEQF | TRBV10-2
SASVNELLAGVDEQF | TRBV20-1
ASSGIRTDTQY | TRBV5-1
ASSLSNRDLNEKLF | TRBV7-2
SARDGTRQSNEQF | TRBV20-1
ASSFYGRQTNYGYT | TRBV5-5
ASSVAGGNLEYEQY | TRBV9
ASSQEGQGPRYGQY | TRBV4-2